The clone carrying this TCR beta chain was seen repeatedly, ten times or more. Its antigen is still unknown. Using its own MiXCR run on the 5' RACE reads, TCRdb lists one record per CDR3 protein. The sample lists 300,000 to 350,000 distinct CDR3 sequences, about 13% seen once, with roughly a fifth in the top ten. Trimming at V came to 6 bases and at J to 2 bases, leaving 5 bases not matched to a gene. The CDR3 is 15 amino acids. The data belong to a study of T-cell memory formation after mild COVID-19. Study observations and caveats: Pre-infection memory carried some responding clones, suggesting that cross-reactive memory joined.

This sequence was found in a man between 18 and 35 years old who had mild COVID-19 (a few samples of this study predate the infection). Cell type and time point are not known. Sequencing was carried out using PBMCs or a T cell subset sorted from them (not recorded which). This rearrangement joins TRBV12-3 or TRBV12-4 to TRBJ2-1; 9 bases line up with TRBD1. CDR3 amino acids: CASSSGQGAYNEQFF. CDR3 in DNA: TGTGCCAGCAGCTCGGGACAGGGTGCCTACAATGAGCAGTTCTTC.